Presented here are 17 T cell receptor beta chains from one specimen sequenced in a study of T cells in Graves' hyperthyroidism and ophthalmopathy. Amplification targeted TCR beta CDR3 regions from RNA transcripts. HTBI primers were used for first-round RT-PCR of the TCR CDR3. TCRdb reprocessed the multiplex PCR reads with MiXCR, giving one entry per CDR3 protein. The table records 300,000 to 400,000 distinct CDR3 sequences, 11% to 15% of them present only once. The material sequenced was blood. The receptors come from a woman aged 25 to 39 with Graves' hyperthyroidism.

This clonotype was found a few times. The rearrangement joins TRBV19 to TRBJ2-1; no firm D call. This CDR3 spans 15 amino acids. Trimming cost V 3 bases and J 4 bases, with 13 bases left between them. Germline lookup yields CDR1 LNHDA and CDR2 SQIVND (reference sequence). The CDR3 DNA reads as TGTGCCAGTAGTATCGTACATCTGGGGTACAATGAGCAGTTCTTC. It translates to CASSIVHLGYNEQFF. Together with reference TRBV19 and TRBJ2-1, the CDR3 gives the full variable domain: DGGITQSPKYLFRKEGQNVTLSCEQNLNHDAMYWYRQDPGQGLRLIYYSQIVNDFQKGDIAEGYSVSREKKESFPLTVTSAQKNPTAFYLCASSIVHLGYNEQFFGPGTRLTVL.

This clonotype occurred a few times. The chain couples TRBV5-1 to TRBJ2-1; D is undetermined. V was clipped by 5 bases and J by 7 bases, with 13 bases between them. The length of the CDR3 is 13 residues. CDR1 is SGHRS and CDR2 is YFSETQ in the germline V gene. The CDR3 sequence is CASRQTGRNEQFF. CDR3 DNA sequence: TGCGCCAGCAGACAAACTGGTCGTAATGAGCAGTTCTTC.

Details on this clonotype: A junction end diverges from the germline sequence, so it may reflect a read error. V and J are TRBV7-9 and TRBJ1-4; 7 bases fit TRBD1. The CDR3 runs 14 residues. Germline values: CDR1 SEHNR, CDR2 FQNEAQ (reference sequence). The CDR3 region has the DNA TGCGCCAGCAGCGGGGGACAGATGGATGAAAAACTGTTTTTT. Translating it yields CASSGGQMDEKLFF.

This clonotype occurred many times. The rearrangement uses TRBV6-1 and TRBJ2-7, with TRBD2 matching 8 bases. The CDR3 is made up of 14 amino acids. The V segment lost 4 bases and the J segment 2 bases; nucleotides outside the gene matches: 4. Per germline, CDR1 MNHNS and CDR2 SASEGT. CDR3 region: CASSGLAGAYEQYF. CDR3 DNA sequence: TGTGCCAGCAGTGGTCTAGCGGGCGCCTACGAGCAGTACTTC.

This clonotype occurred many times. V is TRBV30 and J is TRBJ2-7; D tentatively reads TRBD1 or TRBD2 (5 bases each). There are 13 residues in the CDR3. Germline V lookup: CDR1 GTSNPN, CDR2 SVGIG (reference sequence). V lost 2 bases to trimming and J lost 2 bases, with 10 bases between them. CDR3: CAWSPGTPYEQYF. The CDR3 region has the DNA TGTGCCTGGAGTCCCGGGACGCCCTACGAGCAGTACTTC.

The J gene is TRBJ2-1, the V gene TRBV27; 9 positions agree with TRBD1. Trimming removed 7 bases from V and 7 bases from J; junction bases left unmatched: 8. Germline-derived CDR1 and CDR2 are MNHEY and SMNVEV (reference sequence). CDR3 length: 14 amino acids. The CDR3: CASTLRQGVNEQFF. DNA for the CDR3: TGTGCCAGCACCCTAAGACAGGGGGTAAATGAGCAGTTCTTC.

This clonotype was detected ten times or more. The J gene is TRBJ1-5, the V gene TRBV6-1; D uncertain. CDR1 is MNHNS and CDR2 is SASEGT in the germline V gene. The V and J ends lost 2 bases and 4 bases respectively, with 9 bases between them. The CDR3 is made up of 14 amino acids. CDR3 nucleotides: TGTGCCAGCAGTGAAAGGCAGGTAAATCAGCCCCAGCATTTT. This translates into CASSERQVNQPQHF.

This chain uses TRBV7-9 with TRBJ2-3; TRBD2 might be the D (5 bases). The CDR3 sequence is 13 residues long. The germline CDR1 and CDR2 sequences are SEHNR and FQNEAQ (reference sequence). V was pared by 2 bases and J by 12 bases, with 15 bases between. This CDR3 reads CASSLNQRLTQYF. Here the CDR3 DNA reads TGTGCCAGCAGCTTAAATCAGCGACTAACACAGTATTTT. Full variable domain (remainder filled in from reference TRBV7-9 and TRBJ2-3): DTGVSQNPRHKITKRGQNVTFRCDPISEHNRLYWYRQTLGQGPEFLTYFQNEAQLEKSRLLSDRFSAERPKGSFSTLEIQRTEQGDSAMYLCASSLNQRLTQYFGPGTRLTVL.

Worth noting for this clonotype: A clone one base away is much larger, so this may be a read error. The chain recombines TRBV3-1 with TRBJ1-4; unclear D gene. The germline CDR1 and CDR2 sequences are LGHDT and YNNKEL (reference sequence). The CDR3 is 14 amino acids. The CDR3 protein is CAGSPWSGDEKLFF. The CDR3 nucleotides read TGTGCCGGCAGCCCCTGGTCCGGGGATGAAAAACTGTTTTTT.

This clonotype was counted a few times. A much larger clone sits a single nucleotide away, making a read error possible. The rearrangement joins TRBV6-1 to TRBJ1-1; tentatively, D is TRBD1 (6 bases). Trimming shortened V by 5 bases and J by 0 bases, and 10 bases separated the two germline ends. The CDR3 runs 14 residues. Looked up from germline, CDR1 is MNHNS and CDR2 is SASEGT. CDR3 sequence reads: CASSSRDMNTEAFF. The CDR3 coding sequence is TGTGCCAGCAGTTCCAGGGACATGAACACTGAAGCTTTCTTT.

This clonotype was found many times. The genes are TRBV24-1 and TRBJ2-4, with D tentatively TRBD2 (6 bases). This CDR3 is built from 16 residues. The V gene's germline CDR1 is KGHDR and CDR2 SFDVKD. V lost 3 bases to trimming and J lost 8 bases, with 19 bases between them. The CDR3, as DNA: TGTGCCACCAGTGATGGGACCGGGAGATCGAGGGACATTCAGTACTTC. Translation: CATSDGTGRSRDIQYF.

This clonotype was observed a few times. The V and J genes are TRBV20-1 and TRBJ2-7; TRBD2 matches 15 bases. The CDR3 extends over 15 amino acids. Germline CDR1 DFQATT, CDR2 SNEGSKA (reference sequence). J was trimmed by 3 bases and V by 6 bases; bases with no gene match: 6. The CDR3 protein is CSANKGLAGGYEQYF. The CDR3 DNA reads TGCAGTGCCAACAAGGGACTAGCGGGAGGCTACGAGCAGTACTTC.

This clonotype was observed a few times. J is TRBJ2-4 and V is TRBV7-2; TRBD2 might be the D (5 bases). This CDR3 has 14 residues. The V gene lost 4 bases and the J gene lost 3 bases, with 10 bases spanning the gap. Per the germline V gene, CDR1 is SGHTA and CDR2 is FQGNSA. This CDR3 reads CASSSPGVKNIQYF. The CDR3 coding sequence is TGTGCCAGCAGCTCCCCCGGGGTCAAAAACATTCAGTACTTC.

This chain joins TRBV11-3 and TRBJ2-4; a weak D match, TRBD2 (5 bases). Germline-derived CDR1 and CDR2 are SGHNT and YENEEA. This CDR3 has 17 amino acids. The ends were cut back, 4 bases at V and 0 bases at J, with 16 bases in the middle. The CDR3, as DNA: TGTGCCAGCAGCTGCCCAACGTTAGGGAGAGCCAAAAACATTCAGTACTTC. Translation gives CASSCPTLGRAKNIQYF. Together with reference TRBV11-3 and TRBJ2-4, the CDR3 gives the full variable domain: EAGVVQSPRYKIIEKKQPVAFWCNPISGHNTLYWYLQNLGQGPELLIRYENEEAVDDSQLPKDRFSAERLKGVDSTLKIQPAELGDSAVYLCASSCPTLGRAKNIQYFGAGTRLSVL.

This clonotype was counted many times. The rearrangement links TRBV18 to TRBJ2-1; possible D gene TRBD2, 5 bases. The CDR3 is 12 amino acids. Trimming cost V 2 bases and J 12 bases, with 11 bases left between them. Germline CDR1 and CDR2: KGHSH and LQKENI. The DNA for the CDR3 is TGTGCCAGCTCACCAGAGGGCCGAGGGCAGTTCTTC. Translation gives CASSPEGRGQFF.

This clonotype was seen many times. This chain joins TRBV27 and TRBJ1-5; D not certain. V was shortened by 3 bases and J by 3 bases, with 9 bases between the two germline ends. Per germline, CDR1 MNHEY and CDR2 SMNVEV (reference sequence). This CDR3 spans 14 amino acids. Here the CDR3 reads CASSLTVANQPQHF. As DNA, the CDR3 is TGTGCCAGCAGTTTGACGGTGGCCAATCAGCCCCAGCATTTT.

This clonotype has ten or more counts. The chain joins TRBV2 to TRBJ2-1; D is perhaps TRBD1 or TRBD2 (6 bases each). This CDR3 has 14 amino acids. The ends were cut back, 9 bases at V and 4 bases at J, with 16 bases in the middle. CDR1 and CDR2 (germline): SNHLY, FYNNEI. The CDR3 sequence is CARALGGTYNEQFF. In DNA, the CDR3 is TGTGCCAGAGCACTAGGCGGGACATACAATGAGCAGTTCTTC.